The rows below give T cell receptor beta chains drawn from one sample of a study of CD8 T cells in Susac syndrome. TCRdb itself ran the immunoSEQ multiplex PCR reads through MiXCR, one entry per CDR3 protein. The sample gives roughly 110,000 distinct CDR3 sequences, just under 95% of which show up once; approximately 0.12% is in the top ten. Sequencing input: CD8+ T cells from PBMCs. The source of these receptors is a human donor in good health. CDR3s include the opening cysteine and the closing phenylalanine or tryptophan. A D gene is named only where the DNA matches it firmly. For some rows the clone size is stated as once, few or many, or as a class when expanded; others skip it.

>TRBV3-1|TRBJ1-4|-|-
CASRQGTANEKLFF
TGTGCCAGCAGACAGGGTACGGCTAATGAAAAACTGTTTTTT
>TRBV13|TRBJ1-2|-|-
CASSPGGSINYGYTF
TGTGCCAGCAGCCCCGGGGGCAGCATTAACTATGGCTACACCTTC
>TRBV25-1|TRBJ1-1|-|-
CASSEELNTEAFF
TGTGCCAGCAGTGAAGAGTTGAACACTGAAGCTTTCTTT
>TRBV4-3|TRBJ2-3|TRBD1|-
CASSQAQGAGADTQYF
TGCGCCAGCAGCCAGGCTCAGGGGGCCGGGGCAGATACGCAGTATTTT
>TRBV5-1|TRBJ2-1|-|-
CASSLSGIPYNEQFF
TGCGCCAGCAGCTTGTCCGGGATTCCCTACAATGAGCAGTTCTTC
>TRBV14|TRBJ1-1|-|-
CASSHGHPRTEAFF
TGTGCCAGCAGCCACGGACACCCGAGGACTGAAGCTTTCTTT
>TRBV29-1|TRBJ2-2|-|-
CSVEDRWNTGELFF
TGCAGCGTTGAAGACAGGTGGAACACCGGGGAGCTGTTTTTT
>TRBV6-2/TRBV6-3|TRBJ1-1|-|-
CASGPTVKGEAFF
TGTGCCAGCGGACCGACAGTTAAAGGTGAAGCTTTCTTT
>TRBV5-6|TRBJ2-1|TRBD1|once
CASRLTGDRNEQFF
TGTGCCAGCAGATTAACAGGGGATCGCAATGAGCAGTTCTTC
>TRBV19|TRBJ1-2|TRBD1|-
CASEGDRANYGYTF
TGTGCCTCTGAAGGGGACAGGGCCAACTATGGCTACACCTTC
>TRBV12-3/TRBV12-4|TRBJ2-2|TRBD2|-
CASSFRSSMGGDTGELFF
TGTGCCAGCAGTTTCCGGTCGAGCATGGGAGGGGACACCGGGGAGCTGTTTTTT
>TRBV20-1|TRBJ2-1|TRBD2|-
CSAEDSRRGDNEQFF
TGCAGTGCGGAGGATTCGCGGCGGGGGGACAATGAGCAGTTCTTC
>TRBV10-3|TRBJ2-1|TRBD2|once
CAISLAGASPGEQFF
TGTGCCATCAGTCTAGCGGGAGCATCGCCGGGTGAGCAGTTCTTC
>TRBV10-3|TRBJ2-3|TRBD1|-
CAISEGQGSTDTQYF
TGTGCCATCAGTGAGGGACAGGGGAGCACAGATACGCAGTATTTT
>TRBV6-2/TRBV6-3|TRBJ1-5|-|-
CASSYGRDNQPQHF
TGTGCCAGCAGTTACGGCAGGGACAATCAGCCCCAGCATTTT
>TRBV25-1|TRBJ2-3|TRBD2|-
CASSEWGGLDYPDTQYF
TGTGCCAGCAGTGAATGGGGGGGACTAGACTATCCAGATACGCAGTATTTT
>TRBV29-1|TRBJ1-1|-|-
CSVEDDEAFF
TGCAGCGTTGAAGACGACGAAGCTTTCTTT
>TRBV5-6|TRBJ2-7|-|-
CASSLPGQTEQYF
TGTGCCAGCAGCTTGCCCGGACAGACCGAGCAGTACTTC
>TRBV4-3|TRBJ2-3|TRBD1|-
CASSQDLRDRESTDTQYF
TGCGCCAGCAGCCAAGATCTTCGGGACAGGGAAAGCACAGATACGCAGTATTTT
>TRBV5-4|TRBJ1-5|-|-
CATHTLYSNQPQHF
TGTGCCACGCACACCCTATATAGCAATCAGCCCCAGCATTTT
>TRBV12-3/TRBV12-4|TRBJ2-1|TRBD1|-
CASSSQDRSSYNEQFF
TGTGCCAGCAGTTCCCAGGACAGGAGCTCCTACAATGAGCAGTTCTTC
>TRBV10-3|TRBJ2-1|TRBD2|-
CAISDRTSKQFF
TGTGCCATCAGTGACCGGACTAGCAAGCAGTTCTTC
>TRBV11-2|TRBJ1-2|-|-
CASSLDHGAYGYTF
TGTGCCAGCAGCTTAGATCACGGGGCTTATGGCTACACCTTC
>TRBV7-2|TRBJ2-5|TRBD2|once
CASSLRRENQETQYF
TGTGCCAGCAGCTTACGGCGGGAGAACCAAGAGACCCAGTACTTC
>TRBV7-9|TRBJ1-3|-|-
CASSFLELPTGNTIYF
TGTGCCAGCAGCTTCCTCGAACTTCCTACCGGAAACACCATATATTTT
>TRBV7-9|TRBJ2-3|TRBD2|once
CASSSLITSGRADTQYF
TGTGCCAGCAGCTCCTTAATTACTAGCGGGAGGGCCGACACGCAGTATTTT
>TRBV29-1|TRBJ1-2|TRBD1|-
CSVGAGTGSAGYTF
TGCAGCGTTGGCGCCGGGACAGGGTCGGCCGGCTACACCTTC
>TRBV6-2/TRBV6-3|TRBJ1-2|TRBD1|-
CASSYWGPQGISSYGYTF
TGTGCCAGCAGTTACTGGGGACCACAGGGGATCAGTTCCTATGGCTACACCTTC
>TRBV19|TRBJ1-1|-|-
CASSGGGGATVAEAFF
TGTGCCAGTAGTGGTGGAGGGGGGGCAACTGTCGCTGAAGCTTTCTTT
>TRBV6-2/TRBV6-3|TRBJ1-5|-|-
CASSPDPSNQPQHF
TGTGCCAGCAGCCCGGACCCTAGCAATCAGCCCCAGCATTTT
>TRBV4-1|TRBJ2-7|-|once
CASSQDPSVGGGLYEQYF
TGCGCCAGCAGCCAAGATCCATCCGTGGGGGGCGGGCTTTACGAGCAGTACTTC
>TRBV5-1|TRBJ1-1|-|-
CASSLHGKNTEAFF
TGCGCCAGCAGCTTGCATGGGAAGAACACTGAAGCTTTCTTT
>TRBV13|TRBJ2-5|TRBD1|-
CASSYRTGEETQYF
TGTGCCAGCAGCTACAGGACAGGCGAAGAGACCCAGTACTTC
>TRBV5-4|TRBJ2-1|-|-
CASSLKLTGSSYNEQFF
TGTGCCAGCAGCTTGAAATTGACAGGCAGCTCCTACAATGAGCAGTTCTTC
>TRBV20-1|TRBJ2-2|TRBD1|-
CSARGIDRGNTGELFF
TGCAGTGCTAGGGGGATAGACAGGGGGAACACCGGGGAGCTGTTTTTT
>TRBV20-1|TRBJ2-7|-|-
CSASTAPTTEQYF
TGCAGTGCTAGCACCGCTCCTACAACCGAGCAGTACTTC
>TRBV20-1|TRBJ2-1|TRBD2|-
CSAILAGGLDEQFF
TGCAGTGCCATTCTAGCGGGGGGGCTTGATGAGCAGTTCTTC
>TRBV7-2|TRBJ1-6|-|-
CASSLGPPLHF
TGTGCCAGCAGCTTAGGTCCACCCCTCCACTTT
>TRBV29-1|TRBJ2-7|-|few
CSYATSYHEQYF
TGCAGCTATGCGACCAGTTACCACGAGCAGTACTTC
>TRBV19|TRBJ2-2|TRBD1|once
CASAGQGMRTGELFF
TGTGCCAGCGCTGGACAGGGAATGAGAACCGGGGAGCTGTTTTTT
>TRBV27|TRBJ2-5|TRBD2|-
CASSRRSGGKETQYF
TGTGCCAGCAGCCGCCGTAGCGGGGGGAAGGAGACCCAGTACTTC
>TRBV7-9|TRBJ2-1|-|-
CASSFGRFQFF
TGTGCCAGCAGCTTCGGTAGATTCCAGTTCTTC
>TRBV18|TRBJ1-2|-|once
CASSPDIMGYGYTF
TGTGCCAGCTCACCAGACATCATGGGCTATGGCTACACCTTC
>TRBV6-2/TRBV6-3|TRBJ1-6|-|-
CASSSVGNSPLHF
TGTGCCAGCAGTTCGGTTGGGAATTCACCCCTCCACTTT
>TRBV4-3|TRBJ2-7|-|-
CASSQDSTSSYEQYF
TGCGCCAGCAGCCAAGACTCGACTAGTTCCTACGAGCAGTACTTC
>TRBV29-1|TRBJ2-5|TRBD1|-
CSVPGRQGETQYF
TGCAGCGTTCCGGGACGACAGGGGGAGACCCAGTACTTC
>TRBV20-1|TRBJ1-4|-|-
CSALPGRSIEKLFF
TGCAGTGCCCTCCCCGGGAGAAGTATTGAAAAACTGTTTTTT
>TRBV19|TRBJ1-1|-|-
CARTGRVTEAFF
TGTGCCAGGACGGGGAGGGTGACTGAAGCTTTCTTT
>TRBV20-1|TRBJ2-3|TRBD1|-
CSAGTGTGLTDTQYF
TGCAGTGCGGGCACCGGGACAGGCCTCACAGATACGCAGTATTTT
>TRBV19|TRBJ2-7|-|-
CASSTASNSYEQYF
TGTGCCAGTAGTACTGCATCGAACTCCTACGAGCAGTACTTC
>TRBV3-1|TRBJ2-1|TRBD2|-
CASSQDSGGLAGYNEQFF
TGTGCCAGCAGCCAAGATTCAGGCGGACTAGCGGGGTACAATGAGCAGTTCTTC
>TRBV21-1|TRBJ2-5|-|once
CASSKVRRLPKETQYF
TGTGCCAGCAGCAAAGTTAGGCGGCTGCCGAAAGAGACCCAGTACTTC
>TRBV29-1|TRBJ1-2|-|once
CSSGENYGYTF
TGCAGCAGCGGGGAAAACTATGGCTACACCTTC
>TRBV12-3/TRBV12-4|TRBJ2-1|TRBD2|-
CASKGLAEDNEQFF
TGTGCCAGTAAAGGACTAGCGGAGGACAATGAGCAGTTCTTC
>TRBV6-5|TRBJ1-1|-|-
CASSYSPVMNTEAFF
TGTGCCAGCAGTTACTCCCCGGTAATGAACACTGAAGCTTTCTTT